This TCR beta chain was identified during a study of cytomegalovirus exposure and HLA in healthy donors. Overall study results and limits: Investigators reported more than 150 TCR beta chains as tied to cytomegalovirus. When analyzed later, the rates of TCR association showed variation by HLA locus, with DRB1 the most and HLA-C the fewest. Presence/absence analyses treated sequencing depth as roughly uniform across donors. Three CMV-associated chains proved CMV antigen-specific in vitro.

V shed 0 bases and J 1 base; nucleotides not matched to a gene: 1. CDR1 SEHNR and CDR2 FQNEAQ come from the germline V gene (reference sequence). The CDR3 has 17 amino acids. This clone was seen a few times. The antigen is undetermined. The PCR had 60 Vbeta and 13 Jbeta primers. Data came from immunoSEQ multiplex PCR; TCRdb stores just in-frame clones and leaves some out. This sample has about 150,000 clones, with about 85% found just once. This TCR derives from a woman aged 18-29 years in good health and CMV-seronegative. This chain uses TRBV7-9 with TRBJ2-5; 14 nucleotides match TRBD2. Sequences were obtained from PBMCs. In DNA form, the CDR3 reads TGTGCCAGCAGCTTAGCGGGGACTAGCGGGGGCCAAGAGACCCAGTACTTC. Its protein product is CASSLAGTSGGQETQYF.